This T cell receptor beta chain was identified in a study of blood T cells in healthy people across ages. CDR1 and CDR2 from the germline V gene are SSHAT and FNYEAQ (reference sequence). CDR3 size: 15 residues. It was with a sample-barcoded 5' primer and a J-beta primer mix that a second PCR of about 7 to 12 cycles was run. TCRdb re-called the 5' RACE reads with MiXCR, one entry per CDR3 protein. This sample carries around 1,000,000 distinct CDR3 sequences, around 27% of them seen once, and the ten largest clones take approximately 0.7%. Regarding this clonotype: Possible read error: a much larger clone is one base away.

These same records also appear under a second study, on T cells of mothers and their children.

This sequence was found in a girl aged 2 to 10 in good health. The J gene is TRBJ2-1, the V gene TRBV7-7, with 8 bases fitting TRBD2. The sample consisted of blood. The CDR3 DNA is TGTGCTAGCAGCCTTGGACGAGCGGGAGACAATGAGCAGTTCTTC. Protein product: CASSLGRAGDNEQFF.